Listed below are T cell receptor beta chains from one sample, sequenced in a study of shared clonotypes between healthy human individuals. Sequencing was performed with immunoSEQ multiplex PCR; in TCRdb, only in-frame clones are kept and a portion is missing. The data hold 2 million to 3 million clones, with more than 85% observed a single time. The sequenced sample consisted of naive CD4+ T cells from PBMCs. All receptors derive from a man aged 18 to 30 in good health. Some clones in this sample may be carry-over from other donors' samples. CDR3s include the opening cysteine and the closing phenylalanine or tryptophan. The order of the fields is J gene, V gene, D gene, clone size, CDR3 DNA, CDR3 protein. A D gene is named only where the DNA matches it firmly. Only part of the rows carry a size: once, few, many, or a class if the clone is expanded.

TRBJ2-2	TRBV29-1	TRBD1	.	TGCAGCGTTGTGAGGGGGCTGGGCGGGGAGCTGTTTTTT	CSVVRGLGGELFF
TRBJ1-5	TRBV10-1	.	.	TGCGCCAGCGGGACGACGGGACGATATAGCAATCAGCCCCAGCATTTT	CASGTTGRYSNQPQHF
TRBJ1-3	TRBV30	.	few	TGTGCCTGGAGTTGGGGGCTCTCTGGAAACACCATATATTTT	CAWSWGLSGNTIYF
TRBJ2-7	TRBV28	.	.	TGTGCCAGCAGTACCCCCCAGCCCGGCTACGAGCAGTACTTC	CASSTPQPGYEQYF
TRBJ2-7	TRBV29-1	TRBD2	.	TGCAGCGTTGCGGGGACTAGCGGGAGACACGAGCAGTACTTC	CSVAGTSGRHEQYF
TRBJ1-2	TRBV6-1	.	.	TGTGCCAGCAGTGAAGGAATAGGACAGAACTATGGCTACACCTTC	CASSEGIGQNYGYTF
TRBJ2-5	TRBV7-3	.	.	TGTGCCAGCAGCTTAACCCCCGGAGTGCAAGAGACCCAGTACTTC	CASSLTPGVQETQYF
TRBJ2-1	TRBV5-1	TRBD2	.	TGCGCCAGCAGCCGAGGGGGTGGGACTAGCGGTTCTCTCGAGCAGTTCTTC	CASSRGGGTSGSLEQFF
TRBJ2-2	TRBV9	.	few	TGTGCCAGCAGCGTCCAGGGACACACCGGGGAGCTGTTTTTT	CASSVQGHTGELFF
TRBJ2-5	TRBV5-8	.	.	TGTGCCAGCCGGAGGTGGGGCAAAGAGACCCAGTACTTC	CASRRWGKETQYF
TRBJ2-2	TRBV9	.	.	TGTGCCAGCAGCCCAACCCCAGGGACCACCGGGGAGCTGTTTTTT	CASSPTPGTTGELFF
TRBJ2-2	TRBV6-1	TRBD1	.	TGTGCCAGCGCCCGGACAGGCACCGGGGAGCTGTTTTTT	CASARTGTGELFF
TRBJ2-1	TRBV18	TRBD1	.	TGTGCCAGCTCACCCGGGCAGACAGGGGCCTACAATGAGCAGTTCTTC	CASSPGQTGAYNEQFF
TRBJ2-7	TRBV6-6	.	.	TGTGCCAGCACCCCGCGGGACGGCCGAAACGTGCCGCTGGACTTC	CASTPRDGRNVPLDF
TRBJ2-7	TRBV2	.	.	TGTGCCAGCAGCGACCAGGGACTCCTCTACGAGCAGTACTTC	CASSDQGLLYEQYF
TRBJ1-1	TRBV6-5	.	.	TGTGCCAGCAGCATGACGCTGGGCGCCACTGAAGCTTTCTTT	CASSMTLGATEAFF